This paragraph reports one T cell receptor (beta chain). Its antigen remains unknown. PCR primers comprised 60 Vbeta and 13 Jbeta primers. The table came from immunoSEQ multiplex PCR; TCRdb's copy has only in-frame clones and leaves some out. The sample has 85,000 to 130,000 clones, about 75% seen once. This sample was included in a study of cytomegalovirus exposure and HLA in healthy donors. General study results and limits: Sequences of the TCR beta chain were said to predict the HLA-A and HLA-B alleles of most subjects accurately.

Germline V gene data show CDR1 as MNHNS and CDR2 as SASEGT. V dropped 8 bases and J dropped 2; count of bases not matched to a gene: 2. The CDR3 has 13 residues. The sequence was obtained from a male donor in good health and CMV-seropositive. The chain employs TRBV6-1 and TRBJ2-1; 8 bases align to TRBD2. Sequenced sample: PBMCs. The DNA of the CDR3 is TGTGCCAGCTCGGGGGGGACCTACAATGAGCAGTTCTTC. Translated: CASSGGTYNEQFF.